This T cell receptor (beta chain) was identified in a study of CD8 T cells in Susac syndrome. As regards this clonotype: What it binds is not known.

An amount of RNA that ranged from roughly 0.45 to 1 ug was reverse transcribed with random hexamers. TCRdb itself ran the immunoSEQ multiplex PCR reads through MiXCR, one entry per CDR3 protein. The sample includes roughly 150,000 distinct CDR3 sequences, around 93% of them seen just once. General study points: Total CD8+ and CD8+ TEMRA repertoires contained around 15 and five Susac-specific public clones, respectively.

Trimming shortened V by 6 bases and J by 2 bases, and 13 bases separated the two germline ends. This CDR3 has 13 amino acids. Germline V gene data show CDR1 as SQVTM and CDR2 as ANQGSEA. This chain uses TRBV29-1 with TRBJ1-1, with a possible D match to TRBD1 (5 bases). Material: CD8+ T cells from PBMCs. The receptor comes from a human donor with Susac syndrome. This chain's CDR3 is CSVLGGTNTEAFF. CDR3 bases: TGCAGCGTGCTGGGGGGGACTAACACTGAAGCTTTCTTT.